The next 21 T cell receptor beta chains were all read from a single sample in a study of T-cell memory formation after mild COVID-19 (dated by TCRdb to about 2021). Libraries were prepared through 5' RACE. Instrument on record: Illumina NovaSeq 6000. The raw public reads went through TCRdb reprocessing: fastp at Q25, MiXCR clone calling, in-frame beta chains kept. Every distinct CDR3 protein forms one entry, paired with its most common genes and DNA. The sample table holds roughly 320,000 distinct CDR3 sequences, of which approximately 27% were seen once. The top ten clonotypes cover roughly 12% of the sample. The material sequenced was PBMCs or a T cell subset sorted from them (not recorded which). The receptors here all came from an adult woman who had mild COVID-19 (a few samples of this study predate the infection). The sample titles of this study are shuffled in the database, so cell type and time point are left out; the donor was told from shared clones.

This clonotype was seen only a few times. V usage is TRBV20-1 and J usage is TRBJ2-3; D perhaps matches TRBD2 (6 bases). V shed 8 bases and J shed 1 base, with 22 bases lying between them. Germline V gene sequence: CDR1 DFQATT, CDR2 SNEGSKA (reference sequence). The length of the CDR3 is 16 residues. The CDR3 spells CSCSSGGLAGTDTQYF. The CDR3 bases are TGCAGTTGCTCCTCCGGTGGGTTAGCGGGCACAGATACGCAGTATTTT.

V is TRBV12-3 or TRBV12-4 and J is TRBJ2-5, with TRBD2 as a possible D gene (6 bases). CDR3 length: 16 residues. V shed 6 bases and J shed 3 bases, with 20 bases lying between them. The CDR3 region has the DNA TGTGCCAGCAGCCCCTCCTCAGGGAGGCCCGAAGAGACCCAGTACTTC. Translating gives CASSPSSGRPEETQYF.

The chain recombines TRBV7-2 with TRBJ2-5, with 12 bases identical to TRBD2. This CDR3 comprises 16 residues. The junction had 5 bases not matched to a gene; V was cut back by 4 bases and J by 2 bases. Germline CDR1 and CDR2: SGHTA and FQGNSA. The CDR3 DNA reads TGTGCCAGCAGCTACGGACTAGCGGGGTCTCAAGAGACCCAGTACTTC. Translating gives CASSYGLAGSQETQYF.

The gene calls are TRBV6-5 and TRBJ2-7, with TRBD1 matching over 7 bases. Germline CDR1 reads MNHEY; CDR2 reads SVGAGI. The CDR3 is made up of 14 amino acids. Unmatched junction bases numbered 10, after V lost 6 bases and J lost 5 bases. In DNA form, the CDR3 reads TGTGCCAGCAGAACGGGACAGAGGTCGCACGAGCAGTACTTC. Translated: CASRTGQRSHEQYF.

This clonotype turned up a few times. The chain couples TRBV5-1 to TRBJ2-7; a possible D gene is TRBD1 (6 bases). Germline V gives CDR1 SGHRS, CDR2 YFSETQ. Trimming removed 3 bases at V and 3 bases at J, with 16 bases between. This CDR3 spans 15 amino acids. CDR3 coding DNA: TGCGCCAGCAGCTCCGCCTCCGCAGGGGACTACGAGCAGTACTTC. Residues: CASSSASAGDYEQYF.

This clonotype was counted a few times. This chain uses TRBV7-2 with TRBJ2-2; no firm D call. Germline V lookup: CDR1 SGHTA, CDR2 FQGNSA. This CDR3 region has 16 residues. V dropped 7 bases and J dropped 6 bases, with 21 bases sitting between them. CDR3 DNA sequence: TGTGCCAGCACTCCGACTTCGGGTGCTGGAGCCGGGGAGCTGTTTTTT. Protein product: CASTPTSGAGAGELFF.

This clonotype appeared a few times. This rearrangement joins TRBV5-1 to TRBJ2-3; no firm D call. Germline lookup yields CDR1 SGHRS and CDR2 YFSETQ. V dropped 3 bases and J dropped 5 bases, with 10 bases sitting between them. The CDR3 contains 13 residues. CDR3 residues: CASSSPGEDTQYF. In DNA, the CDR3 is TGCGCCAGCAGCTCCCCCGGCGAAGATACGCAGTATTTT.

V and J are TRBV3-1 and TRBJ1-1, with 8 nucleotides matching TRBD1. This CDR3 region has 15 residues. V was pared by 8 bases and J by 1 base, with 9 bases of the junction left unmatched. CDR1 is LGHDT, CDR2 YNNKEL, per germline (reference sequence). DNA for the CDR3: TGTGCCAGCTTACCGGGACAGGTTGCGAACACTGAAGCTTTCTTT. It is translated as CASLPGQVANTEAFF.

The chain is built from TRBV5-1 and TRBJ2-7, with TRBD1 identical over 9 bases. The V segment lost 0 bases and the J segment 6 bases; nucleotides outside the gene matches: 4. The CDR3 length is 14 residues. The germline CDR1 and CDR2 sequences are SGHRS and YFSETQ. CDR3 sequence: CASSLGDREAEQYF. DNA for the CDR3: TGCGCCAGCAGCTTGGGGGACAGGGAGGCCGAGCAGTACTTC.

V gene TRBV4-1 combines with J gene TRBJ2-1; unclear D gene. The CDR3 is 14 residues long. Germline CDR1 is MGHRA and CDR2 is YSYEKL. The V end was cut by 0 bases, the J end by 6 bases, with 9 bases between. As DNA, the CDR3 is TGCGCCAGCAGCCAAGATTTGGTTGGCAATGAGCAGTTCTTC. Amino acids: CASSQDLVGNEQFF.

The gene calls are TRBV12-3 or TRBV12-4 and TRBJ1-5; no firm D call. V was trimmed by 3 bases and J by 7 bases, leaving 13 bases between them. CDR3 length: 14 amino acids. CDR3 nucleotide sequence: TGTGCCAGCAGTTTCTCCCGATCAAAACAGCCCCAGCATTTT. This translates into CASSFSRSKQPQHF.

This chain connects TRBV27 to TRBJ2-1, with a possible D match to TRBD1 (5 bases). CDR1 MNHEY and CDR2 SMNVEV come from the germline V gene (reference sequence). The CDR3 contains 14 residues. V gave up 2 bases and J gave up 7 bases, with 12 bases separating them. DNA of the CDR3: TGTGCCAGCAGTTTAGGGGCTGCGCCGAATGAGCAGTTCTTC. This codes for CASSLGAAPNEQFF.

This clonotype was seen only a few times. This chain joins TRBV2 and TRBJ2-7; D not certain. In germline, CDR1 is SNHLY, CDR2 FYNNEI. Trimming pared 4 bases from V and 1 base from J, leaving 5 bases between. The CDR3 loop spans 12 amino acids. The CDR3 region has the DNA TGTGCCAGCAGTGGGGCATCCTACGAGCAGTACTTC. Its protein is CASSGASYEQYF.

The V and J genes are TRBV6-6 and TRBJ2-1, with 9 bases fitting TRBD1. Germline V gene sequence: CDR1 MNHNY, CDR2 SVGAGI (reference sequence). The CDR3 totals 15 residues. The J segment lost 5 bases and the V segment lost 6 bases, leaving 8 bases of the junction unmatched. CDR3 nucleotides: TGTGCCAGCAGATTTCAACGACAGGGGGACAATGAGCAGTTCTTC. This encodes CASRFQRQGDNEQFF.

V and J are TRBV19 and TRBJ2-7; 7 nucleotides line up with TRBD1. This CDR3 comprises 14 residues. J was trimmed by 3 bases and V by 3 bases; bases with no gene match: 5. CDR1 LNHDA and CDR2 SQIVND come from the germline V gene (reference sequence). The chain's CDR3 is CASSIGTERYEQYF. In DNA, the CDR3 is TGTGCCAGTAGTATCGGGACAGAGCGCTACGAGCAGTACTTC.

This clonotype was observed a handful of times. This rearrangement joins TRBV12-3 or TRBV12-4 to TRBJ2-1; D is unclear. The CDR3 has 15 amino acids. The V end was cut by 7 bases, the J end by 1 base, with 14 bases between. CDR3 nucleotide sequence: TGTGCCAGCACCCAAGAAAGGCCATCCTACAATGAGCAGTTCTTC. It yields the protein CASTQERPSYNEQFF.

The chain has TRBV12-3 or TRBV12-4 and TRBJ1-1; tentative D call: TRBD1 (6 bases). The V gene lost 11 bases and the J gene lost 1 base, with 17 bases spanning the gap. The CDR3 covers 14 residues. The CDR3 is CAGQRGRGNTEAFF. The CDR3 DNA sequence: TGTGCCGGACAGAGGGGCAGGGGGAACACTGAAGCTTTCTTT.

The CDR3 nucleotides read TGTGCCAGCAGTGCACAACAGGGGGCGGGAGGCTACACCTTC. Translated, it gives CASSAQQGAGGYTF. The genes are TRBV2 and TRBJ1-2, with 9 bases aligning to TRBD1. The CDR3 runs 14 residues. Germline CDR1 SNHLY, CDR2 FYNNEI. The trim removed 4 bases at V and 8 bases at J, leaving 8 bases unmatched.

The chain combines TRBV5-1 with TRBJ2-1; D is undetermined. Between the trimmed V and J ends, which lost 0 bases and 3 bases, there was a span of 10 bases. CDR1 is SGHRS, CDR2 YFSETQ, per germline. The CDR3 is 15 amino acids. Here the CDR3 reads CASSLADSSYNEQFF. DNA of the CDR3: TGCGCCAGCAGCTTGGCCGACTCAAGCTACAATGAGCAGTTCTTC.

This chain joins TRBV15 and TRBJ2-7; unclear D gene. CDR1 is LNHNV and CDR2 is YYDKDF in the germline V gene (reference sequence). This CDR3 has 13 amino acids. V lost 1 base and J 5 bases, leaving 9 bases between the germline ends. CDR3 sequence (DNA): TGTGCCACCAGCAGAGTTTCGACGGACGAGCAGTACTTC. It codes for CATSRVSTDEQYF.

The CDR3 region has the DNA TGTGCCAGCAGTTTAGCGTGGGACAGGGTCTATGGCTACACCTTC. Translation: CASSLAWDRVYGYTF. The chain links TRBV12-3 or TRBV12-4 to TRBJ1-2; 9 bases map to TRBD1. This CDR3 has 15 residues. With 0 bases clipped from V and 4 bases from J, the junction kept 3 bases outside the gene matches.